This record looks at one T cell receptor (beta chain) sequence and its context. The antigen is not known. V shed 1 base, J shed 3 bases, and the junction held 2 bases outside the gene matches. Per germline, CDR1 SGHDT and CDR2 YYEEEE. CDR3 size: 15 residues. Here immunoSEQ multiplex PCR was the method, and the copy in TCRdb shows in-frame clones only, minus some. The table has about 2,600 clones, around 67% seen once. This entry comes from a study of CD8 T cell repertoires and HIV-1 epitope variants. Study-wide context: Twenty-five autologous and known Gag and Nef epitope variant peptides each stimulated T cells separately. Equal numbers of autologous T cell-negative cells presented antigen to enriched T cells. Epitopes were three Gag families plus Nef HW9 and YT9.

V and J are TRBV5-6 and TRBJ2-3; 10 bases agree with TRBD1. Specimen: cultured CD8+ T cells derived from PBMCs. This TCR was sampled from a male donor with HIV. The CDR3 DNA reads TGTGCCAGCAGCTTGTGGGACAGGGGTACAGATACGCAGTATTTT. As protein: CASSLWDRGTDTQYF.